Listed below are T cell receptor beta chains from one sample, sequenced in a study of T cell responses to AZD1222 COVID-19 vaccine. Some clones are missing from TCRdb's copy, which holds only in-frame ones; the method was immunoSEQ multiplex PCR. The table records fewer than 150,000 clones, over 85% of them present only once. Source: peripheral blood, taken 28 days after the second AZD1222 dose. These receptor sequences come from an adult who received the AZD1222 COVID-19 vaccine. Both conserved end residues are trimmed from each CDR3. Expanded clones are given a class, and other clones once, few, many or no size at all.

once TRBV6-1 ASSDLAGAVETQY
. TRBV7-2 ASSLFGTGATEAF
once TRBV5-5 ASSFVGTGSGNTIY
. TRBV11-1 ASSLARGGRRGNEQF
. TRBV4-2 ASSQAGTSTNTDTQY
. TRBV30 AWSVQDQPQH
. TRBV2 ATGGAGANVLT
. TRBV6-4 ASSDSRLAGGYTDTQY
. TRBV12-3/TRBV12-4 ASSFSFSGYT
. TRBV3-1/TRBV3-2 ASSPGQGRGEQY
. TRBV5-1 ASSLALGPSIHEQY
. TRBV6-2/TRBV6-3 ASSSGLRGSYEQY
once TRBV5-6 ASSSSRDIMRAF
. TRBV19 ASSIGAGYNEQF
. TRBV9 ASSVSEGSMNTEAF